This T cell receptor (beta chain) is from a study of T cell changes during pregnancy in multiple sclerosis. This clone was seen more than once but under ten times. The CDR3 runs 14 residues. Trimming took off 5 bases at V and 2 bases at J, with 11 bases between the two ends. Germline V lookup: CDR1 SGHNT, CDR2 YYREEE (reference sequence). Profiled with immunoSEQ multiplex PCR; TCRdb holds only in-frame clones, not every one. The profile shows tens of thousands of clones, 80% to 95% of them singletons. Sequencing was performed on CD4+ T cells from peripheral blood mononuclear cells, taken after pregnancy. The V gene is TRBV5-4, the J gene TRBJ1-3; D may be TRBD1 (6 bases). This TCR was recovered from a female donor with multiple sclerosis, enrolled in a pregnancy study. The DNA of the CDR3 is TGTGCCAGCAGATTACAGGGTGCTGGAAACACCATATATTTT. It yields the protein CASRLQGAGNTIYF.